This T cell receptor (beta chain) was recovered during a study of neoadjuvant anti-PD-1 for oral cavity cancer. Whole-study context: Around day 43, patients without progression received a fourth nivolumab dose before surgery.

Study-wide results and limits: After neoadjuvant nivolumab, PBMC T cell clonality was significantly higher in non-responders than responders.

TCRdb keeps only in-frame clones here, not all; method: immunoSEQ multiplex PCR. This table holds approximately 15,000 clones, roughly three fifths found once. Worth noting for this clone: The antigen remains unidentified.

These oral cavity squamous cell carcinomas were HPV-negative and locally advanced. Here the sequenced sample was PBMCs, taken before nivolumab (anti-PD-1) treatment. This TCR was recovered from a person aged 35-80 years with oral cavity squamous cell carcinoma.

CDR3 DNA: TGTGCCAGCAGTGACCCCCGAACAGGGCCGAATAACTATGGCTACACCTTC. It is translated as CASSDPRTGPNNYGYTF. The chain links TRBV25-1 to TRBJ1-2; possible D gene TRBD1, 6 bases. The CDR3 extends over 17 amino acids. Trimming took off 3 bases at V and 1 base at J, with 18 bases between the two ends. Germline CDR1 MGHDK, CDR2 SYGVNS.